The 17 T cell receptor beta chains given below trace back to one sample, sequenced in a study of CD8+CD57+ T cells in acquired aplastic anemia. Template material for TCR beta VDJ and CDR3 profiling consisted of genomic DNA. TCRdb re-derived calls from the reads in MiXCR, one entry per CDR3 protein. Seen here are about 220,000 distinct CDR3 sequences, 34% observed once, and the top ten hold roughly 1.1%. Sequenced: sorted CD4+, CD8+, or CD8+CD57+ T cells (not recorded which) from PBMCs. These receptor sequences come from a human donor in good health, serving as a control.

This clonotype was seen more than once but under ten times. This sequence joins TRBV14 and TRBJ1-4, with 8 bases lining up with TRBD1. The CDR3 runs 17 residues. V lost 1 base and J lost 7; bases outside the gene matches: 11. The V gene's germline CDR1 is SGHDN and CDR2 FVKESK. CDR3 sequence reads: CASSQARGLVMIEKLFF. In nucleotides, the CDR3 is TGTGCCAGCAGCCAAGCCAGGGGGCTGGTCATGATTGAAAAACTGTTTTTT.

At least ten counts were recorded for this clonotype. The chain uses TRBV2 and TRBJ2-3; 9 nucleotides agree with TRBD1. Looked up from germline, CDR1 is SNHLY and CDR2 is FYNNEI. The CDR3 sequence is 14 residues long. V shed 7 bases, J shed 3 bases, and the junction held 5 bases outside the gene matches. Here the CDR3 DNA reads TGTGCCAGCATCTGGGACAGGGAAACAGATACGCAGTATTTT. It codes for CASIWDRETDTQYF.

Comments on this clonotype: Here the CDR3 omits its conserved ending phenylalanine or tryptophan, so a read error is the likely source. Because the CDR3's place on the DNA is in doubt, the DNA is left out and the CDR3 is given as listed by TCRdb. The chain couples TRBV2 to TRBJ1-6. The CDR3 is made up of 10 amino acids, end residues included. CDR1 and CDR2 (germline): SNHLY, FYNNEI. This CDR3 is CASRAGLTSS.

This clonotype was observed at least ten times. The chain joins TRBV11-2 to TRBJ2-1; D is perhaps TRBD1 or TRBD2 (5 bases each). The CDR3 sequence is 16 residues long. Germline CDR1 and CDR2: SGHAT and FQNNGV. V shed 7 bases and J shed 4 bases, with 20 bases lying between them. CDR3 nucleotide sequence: TGTGCCAGCAACATACGAAGGGACGGATTTTACAATGAGCAGTTCTTC. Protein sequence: CASNIRRDGFYNEQFF.

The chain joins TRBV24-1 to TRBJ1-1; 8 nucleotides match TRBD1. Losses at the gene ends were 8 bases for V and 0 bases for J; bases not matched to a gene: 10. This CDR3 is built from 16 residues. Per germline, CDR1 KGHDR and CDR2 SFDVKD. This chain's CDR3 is CATTNRGEGLNTEAFF. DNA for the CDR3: TGTGCCACCACGAACAGGGGGGAGGGATTGAACACTGAAGCTTTCTTT.

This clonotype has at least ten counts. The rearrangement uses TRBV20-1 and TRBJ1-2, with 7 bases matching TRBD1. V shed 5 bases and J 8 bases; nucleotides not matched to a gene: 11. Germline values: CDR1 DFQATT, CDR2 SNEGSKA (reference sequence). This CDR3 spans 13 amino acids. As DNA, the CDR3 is TGCAGTGCTCCCGCGAAGGGGGCGGAAGGCTACACCTTC. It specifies CSAPAKGAEGYTF.

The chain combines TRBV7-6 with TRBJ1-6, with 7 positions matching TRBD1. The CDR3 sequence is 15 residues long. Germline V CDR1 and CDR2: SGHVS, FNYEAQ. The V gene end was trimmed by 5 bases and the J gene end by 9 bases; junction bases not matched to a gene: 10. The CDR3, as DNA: TGTGCCAGCAGCCACCGGGACAGAGAGACTTCACCCCTCCACTTT. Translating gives CASSHRDRETSPLHF.

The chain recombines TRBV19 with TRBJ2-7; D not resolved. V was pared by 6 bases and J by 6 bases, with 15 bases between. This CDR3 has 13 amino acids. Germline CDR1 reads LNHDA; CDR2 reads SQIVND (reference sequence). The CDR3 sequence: CASSIALRGEQYF. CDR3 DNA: TGTGCCAGTAGCATCGCCCTTCGTGGCGAGCAGTACTTC. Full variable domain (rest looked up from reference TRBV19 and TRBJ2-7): DGGITQSPKYLFRKEGQNVTLSCEQNLNHDAMYWYRQDPGQGLRLIYYSQIVNDFQKGDIAEGYSVSREKKESFPLTVTSAQKNPTAFYLCASSIALRGEQYFGPGTRLTVT.

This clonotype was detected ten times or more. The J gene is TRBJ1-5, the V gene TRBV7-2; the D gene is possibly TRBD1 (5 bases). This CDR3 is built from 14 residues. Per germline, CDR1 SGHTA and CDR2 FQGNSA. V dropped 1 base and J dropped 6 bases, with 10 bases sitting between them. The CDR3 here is CASSLGSGSQPQHF. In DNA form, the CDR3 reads TGTGCCAGCAGCTTAGGGTCAGGGAGTCAGCCCCAGCATTTT.

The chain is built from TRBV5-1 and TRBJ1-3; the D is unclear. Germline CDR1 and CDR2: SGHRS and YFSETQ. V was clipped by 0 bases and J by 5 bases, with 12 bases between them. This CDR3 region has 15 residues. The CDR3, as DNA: TGCGCCAGCAGCTTGGGTATATCGGGGAGAAACACCATATATTTT. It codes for CASSLGISGRNTIYF.

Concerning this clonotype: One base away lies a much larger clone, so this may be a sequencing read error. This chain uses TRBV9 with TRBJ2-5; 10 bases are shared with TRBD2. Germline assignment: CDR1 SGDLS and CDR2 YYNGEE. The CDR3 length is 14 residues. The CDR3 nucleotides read TGTGCCAGCAGCTCATCAGGACTAGCGGAGACCCAGCACTTC. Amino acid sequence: CASSSSGLAETQHF.

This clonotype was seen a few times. Written as DNA, the CDR3 is TGTGCCAGCAGTGCGGGGATGGGCGGCTACACCTTC. It translates to CASSAGMGGYTF. The chain joins TRBV27 to TRBJ1-2; D call uncertain. V lost 5 bases and J lost 8, with 12 bases in between. The CDR3 consists of 12 residues. Looked up from germline, CDR1 is MNHEY and CDR2 is SMNVEV (reference sequence).

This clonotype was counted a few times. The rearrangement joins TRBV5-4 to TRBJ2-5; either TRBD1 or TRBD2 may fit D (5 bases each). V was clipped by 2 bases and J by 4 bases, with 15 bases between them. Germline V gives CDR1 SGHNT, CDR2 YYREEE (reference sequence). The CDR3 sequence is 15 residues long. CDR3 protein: CASSLWGSVRETQYF. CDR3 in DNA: TGTGCCAGCAGCTTATGGGGGTCCGTTAGAGAGACCCAGTACTTC.

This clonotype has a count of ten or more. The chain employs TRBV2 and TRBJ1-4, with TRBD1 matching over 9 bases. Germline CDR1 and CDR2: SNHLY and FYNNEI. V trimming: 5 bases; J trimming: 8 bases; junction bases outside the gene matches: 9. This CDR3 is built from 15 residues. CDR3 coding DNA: TGTGCCAGCAGTCAACAGGGGGCGTTAGGGGAAAAACTGTTTTTT. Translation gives CASSQQGALGEKLFF.

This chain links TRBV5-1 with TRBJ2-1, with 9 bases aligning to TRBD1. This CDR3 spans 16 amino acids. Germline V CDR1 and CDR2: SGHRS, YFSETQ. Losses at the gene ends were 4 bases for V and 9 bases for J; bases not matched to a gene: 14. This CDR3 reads CASSVGQGVNSGEQFF. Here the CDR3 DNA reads TGCGCCAGCAGCGTGGGACAGGGTGTGAATTCCGGTGAGCAGTTCTTC.

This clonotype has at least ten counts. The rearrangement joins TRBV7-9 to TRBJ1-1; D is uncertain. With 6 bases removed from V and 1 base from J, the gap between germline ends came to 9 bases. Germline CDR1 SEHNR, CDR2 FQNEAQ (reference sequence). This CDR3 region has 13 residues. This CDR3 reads CASSPASNTEAFF. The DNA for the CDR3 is TGTGCCAGCAGTCCGGCCTCGAACACTGAAGCTTTCTTT.

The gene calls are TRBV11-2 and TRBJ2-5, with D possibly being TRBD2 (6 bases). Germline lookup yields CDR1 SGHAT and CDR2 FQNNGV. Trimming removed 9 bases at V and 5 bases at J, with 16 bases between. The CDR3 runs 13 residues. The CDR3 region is CASNRGGVETQYF. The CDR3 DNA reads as TGTGCCAGTAACCGCGGCGGGGTTGAGACCCAGTACTTC. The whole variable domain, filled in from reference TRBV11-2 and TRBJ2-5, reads EAGVAQSPRYKIIEKRQSVAFWCNPISGHATLYWYQQILGQGPKLLIQFQNNGVVDDSQLPKDRFSAERLKGVDSTLKIQPAKLEDSAVYLCASNRGGVETQYFGPGTRLLVL.